Below, 18 T cell receptor beta chains from the same sample are listed, as sequenced in a study of T-cell memory formation after mild COVID-19. TCRdb analysed the 5' RACE reads with MiXCR anew, one entry per CDR3 protein. The table includes tens of thousands of distinct CDR3 sequences, 7% to 8% detected once. The sample was PBMCs or a T cell subset sorted from them (not recorded which). The source of these receptors is a man in his late teens or twenties who had mild COVID-19 (a few samples of this study predate the infection). Cell type and time point are not known.

The chain links TRBV3-1 to TRBJ1-2, with a weak D call TRBD1 (5 bases). The length of the CDR3 is 14 residues. Trimming left V 3 bases short and J 3 bases short, with 11 bases between. Looked up from germline, CDR1 is LGHDT and CDR2 is YNNKEL (reference sequence). CDR3 amino acids: CASSHRDRYYGYTF. Written as DNA, the CDR3 is TGTGCCAGCAGCCACCGGGACCGGTACTATGGCTACACCTTC.

This clonotype has only a few counts. This chain links TRBV10-1 with TRBJ1-1, with D unclear. V was shortened by 2 bases and J by 1 base, with 5 bases between the two germline ends. This CDR3 region has 13 residues. In germline, CDR1 is WNHNN, CDR2 SYGVQD (reference sequence). CDR3 protein: CASSENPNTEAFF. CDR3 sequence (DNA): TGCGCCAGCAGTGAGAACCCGAACACTGAAGCTTTCTTT.

This clonotype showed up just a few times. V is TRBV5-4 and J is TRBJ2-1; D tentatively fits TRBD1 or TRBD2 (7 bases each). Per the germline V gene, CDR1 is SGHNT and CDR2 is YYREEE (reference sequence). This CDR3 has 14 residues. V gave up 4 bases and J gave up 4 bases, with 12 bases separating them. The CDR3, as DNA: TGTGCCAGCAGCGCTCAGGGGGGGTACAATGAGCAGTTCTTC. Its protein is CASSAQGGYNEQFF.

This clonotype was seen more than once but under ten times. The chain recombines TRBV7-2 with TRBJ1-1, with TRBD1 identical over 7 bases. CDR3 length: 14 residues. V was clipped by 1 base and J by 4 bases; unmatched bases: 3. Germline V gives CDR1 SGHTA, CDR2 FQGNSA. CDR3 amino acids: CASSLGSGGTEAFF. In DNA form, the CDR3 reads TGTGCCAGCAGCTTAGGGTCAGGGGGCACTGAAGCTTTCTTT.

Only a few counts were recorded for this clonotype. The V call is TRBV18, the J call TRBJ2-7, with 9 bases matching TRBD1. Germline CDR1 reads KGHSH; CDR2 reads LQKENI. Losses at the gene ends were 3 bases for V and 6 bases for J; bases not matched to a gene: 6. This CDR3 spans 14 amino acids. The CDR3 here is CASSPTGGGLEQYV. The CDR3 nucleotides are TGTGCCAGCTCACCGACAGGGGGTGGACTCGAGCAGTACGTC.

The chain carries TRBV6-2 or TRBV6-3 and TRBJ2-3; 9 bases are a match to TRBD1. Germline V lookup: CDR1 MNHEY, CDR2 SVGEGT. The ends lost 4 bases at V and 4 bases at J; junction bases unmatched: 6. CDR3 length: 15 residues. The DNA for the CDR3 is TGTGCCAGCAGTTCGGGACAGGGCTACTCAGATACGCAGTATTTT. This translates into CASSSGQGYSDTQYF.

Only a few counts were recorded for this clonotype. The CDR3 DNA sequence: TGTGCCAGCAGCTTACAGCCAGGGGGTCACGAGCAGTACTTC. Translation gives CASSLQPGGHEQYF. The chain employs TRBV7-3 and TRBJ2-7; TRBD1 matches at 7 bases. In germline, CDR1 is SGHTA, CDR2 FQGTGA. The CDR3 is made up of 14 amino acids. V lost 2 bases, J lost 5 bases, and 6 bases stayed unmatched.

This clonotype has a count of ten or more. The chain is built from TRBV29-1 and TRBJ1-3; D is possibly TRBD1 (5 bases). The germline V and J ends were trimmed by 6 bases and 0 bases, with 12 bases remaining between them. The CDR3 runs to 14 residues. CDR1 and CDR2 (germline): SQVTM, ANQGSEA. CDR3 residues: CSVYDRDSGNTIYF. CDR3 coding DNA: TGCAGCGTGTACGACAGAGACTCTGGAAACACCATATATTTT.

The table lists this clonotype with a few counts. The chain recombines TRBV5-1 with TRBJ2-7, with D unclear. Germline CDR1 and CDR2: SGHRS and YFSETQ. CDR3 length: 17 residues. V dropped 1 base and J dropped 3 bases, with 20 bases sitting between them. CDR3 sequence reads: CASSLKIQGNYIYEQYF. The CDR3 DNA sequence: TGCGCCAGCAGCTTGAAGATCCAAGGGAATTATATCTACGAGCAGTACTTC.

This clonotype showed up many times. The V and J genes are TRBV9 and TRBJ1-1; 7 bases match TRBD1. The CDR3 contains 14 residues. In germline, CDR1 is SGDLS, CDR2 YYNGEE. The V and J ends lost 4 bases and 4 bases, in that order; junction bases with no gene match: 7. CDR3 DNA: TGTGCCAGCAGCCTTACAGGGGTTCGCACTGAAGCTTTCTTT. As protein: CASSLTGVRTEAFF.

There are a few counts of this clonotype. The chain is built from TRBV29-1 and TRBJ2-7, with D possibly TRBD2 on 5 matching bases. The CDR3 runs 13 residues. V lost 5 bases and J lost 4, with 15 bases in between. Germline values: CDR1 SQVTM, CDR2 ANQGSEA. Written as DNA, the CDR3 is TGCAGCGTTCTCTGGGCGGGTTCATACGAGCAGTACGTC. Amino acids: CSVLWAGSYEQYV.

This clonotype was observed at least ten times. The J gene is TRBJ2-5, the V gene TRBV6-2 or TRBV6-3; 7 bases map to TRBD1. Per germline, CDR1 MNHEY and CDR2 SVGEGT. J lost 3 bases, V lost 6 bases, and 10 bases had no gene match. The CDR3 length is 15 residues. Written as DNA, the CDR3 is TGTGCCAGCAGGGATGGGACAGATTATAAAGAGACCCAGTACTTC. Its translation: CASRDGTDYKETQYF.

The chain couples TRBV7-2 to TRBJ2-1, with D perhaps TRBD1 or TRBD2 (5 bases each). V dropped 3 bases and J dropped 10 bases, with 19 bases sitting between them. This CDR3 region has 15 residues. Germline CDR1 reads SGHTA; CDR2 reads FQGNSA. This CDR3 is CASSFPLGTTTEQFF. CDR3 in DNA: TGTGCCAGCAGCTTCCCACTGGGGACGACCACGGAGCAGTTCTTC.

This clonotype came up many times. The chain has TRBV6-6 and TRBJ1-5; D may be TRBD1 (6 bases). Trimming stripped 5 bases from V and 3 bases from J, with 11 bases between. CDR1 is MNHNY and CDR2 is SVGAGI in the germline V gene (reference sequence). This CDR3 is built from 14 residues. CDR3 sequence reads: CASSTTGTNQPQHF. CDR3 coding DNA: TGTGCCAGCAGTACAACAGGGACCAATCAGCCCCAGCATTTT.

This clonotype was detected a few times. The gene calls are TRBV7-9 and TRBJ1-3; possible D gene TRBD1, 5 bases. Deletions cut 6 bases from V and 0 bases from J, with 6 bases between. From germline, CDR1 is SEHNR and CDR2 FQNEAQ (reference sequence). This CDR3 has 13 residues. The CDR3 bases are TGTGCCAGCAGGGGGACCTCTGGAAACACCATATATTTT. Translating it yields CASRGTSGNTIYF.

This chain connects TRBV7-9 to TRBJ2-2; D gene ambiguous. The CDR3 is 12 residues long. V dropped 4 bases and J dropped 6 bases, with 6 bases sitting between them. The V gene's germline CDR1 is SEHNR and CDR2 FQNEAQ (reference sequence). The CDR3, as DNA: TGTGCCAGCAGCTACGGTCCCGGGGAGCTGTTTTTT. This translates into CASSYGPGELFF. The complete variable domain, with remaining parts taken from reference TRBV7-9 and TRBJ2-2, reads DTGVSQNPRHKITKRGQNVTFRCDPISEHNRLYWYRQTLGQGPEFLTYFQNEAQLEKSRLLSDRFSAERPKGSFSTLEIQRTEQGDSAMYLCASSYGPGELFFGEGSRLTVL.

The rearrangement uses TRBV5-1 and TRBJ1-2, with no clear D. Germline V CDR1 and CDR2: SGHRS, YFSETQ. V gave up 0 bases and J gave up 8 bases, with 17 bases separating them. The CDR3 totals 15 residues. CDR3 in DNA: TGCGCCAGCAGCTTGGATACCCCACTAATAGGAGGCTACACCTTC. Translation gives CASSLDTPLIGGYTF.

This clonotype was counted many times. This chain joins TRBV6-6 and TRBJ1-2; TRBD1 aligns across 8 bases. CDR1 and CDR2 (germline): MNHNY, SVGAGI (reference sequence). The CDR3 runs to 14 residues. The ends lost 5 bases at V and 4 bases at J; junction bases unmatched: 6. DNA for the CDR3: TGTGCCAGCAGTGACGGACAGGGCACCTATGGCTACACCTTC. It codes for CASSDGQGTYGYTF.